Listed below are T cell receptor beta chains from one sample, sequenced in a study of shared clonotypes between healthy human individuals. TCRdb's copy holds only in-frame clones and misses some; the assay was immunoSEQ multiplex PCR. The sample has around 200,000 clones; approximately 62% are singletons. The sample taken for sequencing was memory CD4+ T cells sorted from blood. These receptors came from a man under 40 in good health. CDR3s include the opening cysteine and the closing phenylalanine or tryptophan. The order of the fields is V gene, clone size, D gene, J gene, CDR3 protein, CDR3 DNA. The D gene is left open where the match is weak. Not every row has a clone size; where given, it reads once, few, many or a size class.

V gene: TRBV5-4
clone size: once
D gene: .
J gene: TRBJ1-2
CDR3 protein: CASSLGPEMTGYTF
CDR3 DNA: TGTGCCAGCAGCTTGGGACCGGAGATGACTGGCTACACCTTC

V gene: TRBV27
clone size: .
D gene: .
J gene: TRBJ2-3
CDR3 protein: CASRRIGSLRTDTQYF
CDR3 DNA: TGTGCCAGCCGGCGAATCGGGTCTCTCAGGACAGATACGCAGTATTTT

V gene: TRBV5-4
clone size: few
D gene: TRBD2
J gene: TRBJ2-1
CDR3 protein: CASSRGTSGRSVTHNEQFF
CDR3 DNA: TGTGCCAGCAGCCGCGGGACTAGCGGGAGATCAGTAACCCACAATGAGCAGTTCTTC

V gene: TRBV2
clone size: .
D gene: TRBD1
J gene: TRBJ2-5
CDR3 protein: CASRQGGPIQETQYF
CDR3 DNA: TGTGCCAGCAGACAGGGGGGCCCCATCCAAGAGACCCAGTACTTC

V gene: TRBV5-1
clone size: .
D gene: .
J gene: TRBJ2-1
CDR3 protein: CASSPRRRSTKNVSYNEQFF
CDR3 DNA: TGCGCCAGCAGCCCACGGCGACGGTCTACTAAGAACGTATCCTACAATGAGCAGTTCTTC

V gene: TRBV7-3
clone size: .
D gene: .
J gene: TRBJ2-7
CDR3 protein: CASSLGGGWEQYF
CDR3 DNA: TGTGCCAGCAGCCTGGGTGGAGGATGGGAGCAGTACTTC

V gene: TRBV15
clone size: .
D gene: TRBD1
J gene: TRBJ1-1
CDR3 protein: CATSKDRAQRPEAFF
CDR3 DNA: TGTGCCACCAGCAAAGACAGGGCCCAACGGCCTGAAGCTTTCTTT

V gene: TRBV5-1
clone size: few
D gene: .
J gene: TRBJ2-5
CDR3 protein: CASSYNAETQYF
CDR3 DNA: TGCGCCAGCAGCTACAACGCGGAGACCCAGTACTTC

V gene: TRBV6-6
clone size: .
D gene: .
J gene: TRBJ2-7
CDR3 protein: CASSYTGTAYEQYF
CDR3 DNA: TGTGCCAGCAGTTACACAGGTACTGCCTACGAGCAGTACTTC

V gene: TRBV7-9
clone size: .
D gene: .
J gene: TRBJ2-7
CDR3 protein: CASSLRAGTSSSYEQYF
CDR3 DNA: TGTGCCAGCAGCTTAAGGGCCGGGACTTCGAGCTCCTACGAGCAGTACTTC

V gene: TRBV18
clone size: .
D gene: .
J gene: TRBJ1-2
CDR3 protein: CASSIRQDGYTF
CDR3 DNA: TGTGCCAGCTCCATAAGACAAGATGGCTACACCTTC

V gene: TRBV5-1
clone size: few
D gene: .
J gene: TRBJ2-5
CDR3 protein: CASSLVPGETQYF
CDR3 DNA: TGCGCCAGCAGCTTGGTCCCGGGGGAGACCCAGTACTTC

V gene: TRBV5-4
clone size: .
D gene: .
J gene: TRBJ2-1
CDR3 protein: CASSSGLDYNEQFF
CDR3 DNA: TGTGCCAGCAGCTCGGGACTGGACTACAATGAGCAGTTCTTC

V gene: TRBV21-1
clone size: .
D gene: .
J gene: TRBJ2-2
CDR3 protein: CASSKEGGVVGTGELFF
CDR3 DNA: TGTGCCAGCAGCAAAGAAGGGGGAGTAGTAGGTACCGGGGAGCTGTTTTTT

V gene: TRBV5-1
clone size: .
D gene: TRBD2
J gene: TRBJ2-5
CDR3 protein: CASSTGLAKETQYF
CDR3 DNA: TGCGCCAGCAGTACGGGACTAGCTAAAGAGACCCAGTACTTC

V gene: TRBV7-9
clone size: .
D gene: .
J gene: TRBJ1-4
CDR3 protein: CASSLAVAATNEKLFF
CDR3 DNA: TGTGCCAGCAGCTTAGCGGTAGCCGCAACTAATGAAAAACTGTTTTTT

V gene: TRBV5-1
clone size: .
D gene: .
J gene: TRBJ2-3
CDR3 protein: CASSQGFGSTDTQYF
CDR3 DNA: TGCGCCAGCAGCCAGGGATTTGGGAGCACAGATACGCAGTATTTT

V gene: TRBV5-1
clone size: .
D gene: .
J gene: TRBJ2-1
CDR3 protein: CASSLQGIGGNNEQFF
CDR3 DNA: TGCGCCAGCAGTCTACAGGGAATCGGAGGAAACAATGAGCAGTTCTTC

V gene: TRBV6-5
clone size: .
D gene: TRBD2
J gene: TRBJ2-7
CDR3 protein: CASSSSLAGVYEQYF
CDR3 DNA: TGTGCCAGCAGTTCCTCCCTAGCGGGAGTGTACGAGCAGTACTTC

V gene: TRBV7-9
clone size: .
D gene: .
J gene: TRBJ2-7
CDR3 protein: CASSFGSGSYEQYF
CDR3 DNA: TGTGCCAGCAGCTTTGGAAGCGGTTCCTACGAGCAGTACTTC

V gene: TRBV6-6
clone size: .
D gene: TRBD2
J gene: TRBJ2-1
CDR3 protein: CASSPLRELGEQFF
CDR3 DNA: TGTGCCAGCAGCCCCCTGCGGGAGCTGGGTGAGCAGTTCTTC

V gene: TRBV5-1
clone size: .
D gene: .
J gene: TRBJ1-5
CDR3 protein: CASSAQGIENQPQHF
CDR3 DNA: TGCGCCAGCAGCGCCCAGGGGATTGAGAATCAGCCCCAGCATTTT

V gene: TRBV29-1
clone size: few
D gene: .
J gene: TRBJ1-5
CDR3 protein: CSVGGTGDQPQHF
CDR3 DNA: TGCAGCGTTGGGGGAACCGGGGATCAGCCCCAGCATTTT

V gene: TRBV10-2
clone size: .
D gene: TRBD2
J gene: TRBJ2-2
CDR3 protein: CASNSRTSGRGSTGELFF
CDR3 DNA: TGCGCCAGCAACTCGAGGACTAGCGGGAGGGGATCCACCGGGGAGCTGTTTTTT

V gene: TRBV4-1
clone size: .
D gene: TRBD1
J gene: TRBJ2-3
CDR3 protein: CASSQDRGGQVSTDTQYF
CDR3 DNA: TGCGCCAGCAGCCAAGATCGAGGTGGACAGGTTAGCACAGATACGCAGTATTTT

V gene: TRBV10-3
clone size: few
D gene: .
J gene: TRBJ1-3
CDR3 protein: CAISESELPGNTIYF
CDR3 DNA: TGTGCCATCAGTGAGTCCGAACTCCCTGGAAACACCATATATTTT